Below are 22 T cell receptor beta chains sequenced from a single sample in a study of T cells in Graves' hyperthyroidism and ophthalmopathy. Amplified TCR beta CDR3 regions came from RNA transcripts. HTBI primers were employed in a first-round RT-PCR of the TCR CDR3. TCRdb re-derived calls from the multiplex PCR reads in MiXCR, one entry per CDR3 protein. The top ten clones hold roughly 7.9% of a sample with about 290,000 distinct CDR3 sequences, roughly an eighth of them seen once. The sequencing sample was made of blood. The receptors derive from a woman in her 40s with Graves' hyperthyroidism.

To note about this clonotype: A much larger clone lies a single base off, so this may be a read error. This chain uses TRBV29-1 with TRBJ2-5; possible D gene TRBD2, 7 bases. There are 12 residues in the CDR3. In germline, CDR1 is SQVTM, CDR2 ANQGSEA. CDR3 DNA sequence: TGCAGCGTTGTGAAGGGGGGGGAGACCCGGTACTTC. Protein: CSVVKGGETRYF. Supplemented by reference TRBV29-1 and TRBJ2-5, the full variable domain reads SAVISQKPSRDICQRGTSLTIQCQVDSQVTMMFWYRQQPGQSLTLIATANQGSEATYESGFVIDKFPISRPNLTFSTLTVSNMSPEDSSIYLCSVVKGGETRYFGPGTRLLVL.

The CDR3 DNA reads TGTGCCACCAATCTTGACCCCTGGGTAAGCGAGGACACCGGGGAGCTGTTTTTT. This translates into CATNLDPWVSEDTGELFF. The chain links TRBV24-1 to TRBJ2-2, with D unclear. The CDR3 runs to 18 residues. The V end lost 8 bases, the J end lost 3 bases, and 24 bases lay between the germline ends. CDR1 is KGHDR and CDR2 is SFDVKD in the germline V gene.

This clonotype has ten or more counts. The chain uses TRBV20-1 and TRBJ2-3; maybe TRBD2 (5 bases). Germline V CDR1 and CDR2: DFQATT, SNEGSKA (reference sequence). Trimming took off 0 bases at V and 0 bases at J, with 10 bases between the two ends. This CDR3 comprises 15 residues. CDR3: CSARDRERSTDTQYF. The DNA for the CDR3 is TGCAGTGCTAGAGATCGCGAGCGGAGCACAGATACGCAGTATTTT.

This clonotype was seen more than once but under ten times. The rearrangement uses TRBV7-6 and TRBJ2-3, with 8 bases that match TRBD2. Germline assignment: CDR1 SGHVS and CDR2 FNYEAQ. The V segment lost 1 base and the J segment 0 bases; nucleotides outside the gene matches: 3. This CDR3 spans 16 amino acids. In DNA form, the CDR3 reads TGTGCCAGCAGCTTAGAGGCTAGCGGGAGCACAGATACGCAGTATTTT. This gives the protein CASSLEASGSTDTQYF.

The table lists this clonotype with many counts. J is TRBJ1-5 and V is TRBV12-5; TRBD1 matches 7 bases. J gave up 6 bases and V 5 bases, and 4 bases lay outside the gene matches. This CDR3 has 13 amino acids. From germline, CDR1 is LGHNT and CDR2 FRNRAP. CDR3 residues: CASGAQGGQPQHF. DNA for the CDR3: TGTGCTAGTGGTGCTCAGGGGGGTCAGCCCCAGCATTTT.

This clonotype showed up just a few times. V gene TRBV5-5 combines with J gene TRBJ2-7; perhaps TRBD2 as D (5 bases). Per germline, CDR1 SGHKS and CDR2 YYEKEE (reference sequence). Trimming pared 5 bases from V and 0 bases from J, leaving 15 bases between. The CDR3 runs 15 residues. The CDR3 region has the DNA TGTGCCAGCAGTTTCGCCTCGGGGAGCTCCTACGAGCAGTACTTC. Translation gives CASSFASGSSYEQYF.

This clonotype was seen ten or more times. The V call is TRBV28, the J call TRBJ2-1; D gene ambiguous. Germline CDR1 is MDHEN and CDR2 is SYDVKM. V was cut by 7 bases and J by 13 bases, with 17 bases left in between. The CDR3 is 12 residues long. CDR3: CASNYAMRAQFF. CDR3 DNA: TGTGCCAGCAATTATGCTATGAGAGCCCAGTTCTTC.

This clonotype came up many times. The V call is TRBV6-1, the J call TRBJ2-7, with D possibly being TRBD2 (6 bases). Per the germline V gene, CDR1 is MNHNS and CDR2 is SASEGT. This CDR3 comprises 14 residues. The V gene lost 7 bases and the J gene lost 6 bases, with 19 bases spanning the gap. CDR3 protein: CASMTTSRSSEQYF. As DNA, the CDR3 is TGTGCCAGCATGACGACTAGTAGGTCGAGCGAGCAGTACTTC.

This clonotype was seen only a few times. A much larger clone differs by one base, so this may be a read error. V usage is TRBV6-1 and J usage is TRBJ2-1, with 9 bases fitting TRBD1. The CDR3 contains 15 residues. The junction had 10 bases not matched to a gene; V was cut back by 3 bases and J by 10 bases. The germline V gene has CDR1 MNHNS and CDR2 SASEGT. The CDR3 DNA reads TGTGCCAGCAGTGAGTCGTCACAGGGGGCATGGGAGCAGTTCTTC. Its translation: CASSESSQGAWEQFF.

This clonotype was observed many times. The chain combines TRBV11-3 with TRBJ2-7; D not resolved. V was shortened by 1 base and J by 7 bases, with 26 bases between the two germline ends. The CDR3 is 18 residues long. Germline loops: CDR1 SGHNT, CDR2 YENEEA. The CDR3 nucleotides read TGTGCCAGCAGCTTAGCCCGCCTCGGTGGGCACCACGAAGGGGAGCAGTACTTC. Protein: CASSLARLGGHHEGEQYF.

The sample holds many counts of this clonotype. This chain connects TRBV20-1 to TRBJ2-7; the D gene is possibly TRBD1 (5 bases). Trimming removed 3 bases at V and 0 bases at J, with 12 bases between. The germline gives CDR1 DFQATT, CDR2 SNEGSKA (reference sequence). The CDR3 totals 14 residues. The CDR3 nucleotides read TGCAGTGCTAGCATAGGGGTAACCTCCTACGAGCAGTACTTC. This encodes CSASIGVTSYEQYF.

In this sample, this clonotype turned up a few times. The chain links TRBV12-5 to TRBJ2-2, with 9 bases fitting TRBD1. The CDR3 has 12 residues. CDR1 is LGHNT, CDR2 FRNRAP, per germline. CDR3 residues: CATGGDTGELFF. In DNA, the CDR3 is TGTGCCACAGGGGGCGATACCGGGGAGCTGTTTTTT.

This clonotype was counted a few times. The chain carries TRBV6-1 and TRBJ1-1; D unresolved. The CDR3 sequence is 11 residues long. V was cut by 8 bases and J by 1 base, with 5 bases left in between. CDR1 is MNHNS, CDR2 SASEGT, per germline. CDR3 bases: TGTGCCAGCGTATCGAACACTGAAGCTTTCTTT. Its translation is CASVSNTEAFF.

There are many counts of this clonotype. The genes are TRBV24-1 and TRBJ2-3; 9 bases agree with TRBD1. Germline loops: CDR1 KGHDR, CDR2 SFDVKD. The V segment lost 4 bases and the J segment 6 bases; nucleotides outside the gene matches: 7. The CDR3 is made up of 15 amino acids. The CDR3 loop is CATSDLGQGLDTQYF. The DNA of the CDR3 is TGTGCCACCAGTGACCTGGGACAGGGCCTGGATACGCAGTATTTT.

This clonotype was counted many times. The V call is TRBV20-1, the J call TRBJ2-5; D may be TRBD2 (6 bases). This CDR3 has 12 residues. CDR1 is DFQATT and CDR2 is SNEGSKA in the germline V gene (reference sequence). V was shortened by 3 bases and J by 1 base, with 6 bases between the two germline ends. Here the CDR3 DNA reads TGCAGTGCTAGGGGAGGCCAAGAGACCCAGTACTTC. This encodes CSARGGQETQYF.

This clonotype was observed at least ten times. The chain uses TRBV29-1 and TRBJ2-1; D ambiguous. V gave up 3 bases and J gave up 3 bases, with 9 bases separating them. The CDR3 covers 13 residues. Germline V gene lookup returns CDR1 SQVTM and CDR2 ANQGSEA. This CDR3 reads CSVDRLGYNEQFF. Written as DNA, the CDR3 is TGCAGCGTTGACCGACTGGGCTACAATGAGCAGTTCTTC.

This clonotype came up a few times. One junction end does not reproduce the germline sequence, and a read error may be involved. The genes are TRBV7-9 and TRBJ2-7; 9 positions agree with TRBD2. Germline V lookup: CDR1 SEHNR, CDR2 FQNEAQ (reference sequence). CDR3 length equals 15 residues. CDR3 DNA sequence: TGTGCCAGCAGCTTACCCGGGACTAGCTCCCACGAGCAGTACTTC. Protein sequence: CASSLPGTSSHEQYF.

Comments on this clonotype: The junction differs from germline at one of its ends, possibly a read error. The chain uses TRBV5-1 and TRBJ2-7, with 9 bases matching TRBD1. The V gene's germline CDR1 is SGHRS and CDR2 YFSETQ. The CDR3 covers 15 residues. In DNA form, the CDR3 reads TGCGCCAGCGGCTTGACCGGGACAGGGAACTACGAGCAGTACTTC. Translating gives CASGLTGTGNYEQYF.

This clonotype was seen a handful of times. The rearrangement links TRBV19 to TRBJ2-1; D is perhaps TRBD2 (5 bases). The germline gives CDR1 LNHDA, CDR2 SQIVND (reference sequence). V was trimmed by 3 bases and J by 4 bases, leaving 19 bases between them. The CDR3 sequence is 17 residues long. CDR3 amino acids: CASSILTERRRYNEQFF. The CDR3 DNA reads as TGTGCCAGTAGTATTCTCACGGAGCGGAGGCGATACAATGAGCAGTTCTTC.

This clonotype was recorded at least ten times. The chain carries TRBV6-6 and TRBJ1-1; perhaps TRBD1 as D (5 bases). CDR3 size: 14 residues. With 2 bases removed from V and 3 bases from J, the gap between germline ends came to 10 bases. Germline assignment: CDR1 MNHNY and CDR2 SVGAGI (reference sequence). The CDR3 here is CASSYPGTDTEAFF. CDR3 in DNA: TGTGCCAGCAGTTACCCCGGGACTGACACTGAAGCTTTCTTT.

The rearrangement uses TRBV7-9 and TRBJ2-7; D is uncertain. Germline CDR1 SEHNR, CDR2 FQNEAQ (reference sequence). V lost 5 bases to trimming and J lost 5 bases, with 7 bases between them. This CDR3 has 11 amino acids. The CDR3 loop is CASSPRDEQYF. The CDR3 nucleotides read TGTGCCAGCAGCCCGCGCGACGAGCAGTACTTC.

This clonotype was observed at least ten times. The CDR3 DNA reads TGCAGTGCTGGGGAAAATGAAAAACTGTTTTTT. This encodes CSAGENEKLFF. The chain is built from TRBV20-1 and TRBJ1-4; D unclear. Trimming cost V 5 bases and J 5 bases, with 6 bases left between them. From germline, CDR1 is DFQATT and CDR2 SNEGSKA (reference sequence). The length of the CDR3 is 11 residues.